The 2 T cell receptor beta chains given below trace back to one sample, sequenced in a study of cytomegalovirus exposure and HLA in healthy donors. Generated by immunoSEQ multiplex PCR, the TCRdb table keeps only in-frame clones and is missing some. The sample lists over 150,000 clones; roughly 80% were seen once. What was sequenced was PBMCs. The receptors shown here come from a woman under 30 in good health and CMV-seropositive.

V and J are TRBV7-2 and TRBJ2-3; 14 bases map to TRBD2. This CDR3 is built from 16 residues. Germline-derived CDR1 and CDR2 are SGHTA and FQGNSA. V was pared by 5 bases and J by 5 bases, with 6 bases of the junction left unmatched. CDR3 bases: TGTGCCAGCAGCGCCAGACTAGCGGGGGGGATAGATACGCAGTATTTT. This gives the protein CASSARLAGGIDTQYF.

The J gene is TRBJ2-7, the V gene TRBV6-5; D is perhaps TRBD2 (7 bases). Trimming shortened V by 5 bases and J by 5 bases, and 19 bases separated the two germline ends. CDR1 MNHEY and CDR2 SVGAGI come from the germline V gene. The CDR3 spans 15 residues. Here the CDR3 reads CASSQEGGNSHEQYF. The CDR3 nucleotides are TGTGCCAGCAGTCAAGAGGGGGGGAATTCCCACGAGCAGTACTTC.